The 21 T cell receptor beta chains below all came from one sample that was sequenced in a study of T cell responses to AZD1222 COVID-19 vaccine. This table comes from immunoSEQ multiplex PCR, and its TCRdb copy is limited to in-frame clones, with some not included. The repertoire holds 84,000 or so clones, with roughly nine tenths as singletons. Sample: peripheral blood, taken on day 0 of AZD1222 vaccination. These receptors came from an adult in good health.

The chain joins TRBV5-1 to TRBJ1-4; D is unclear. The V and J ends lost 0 bases and 0 bases respectively, with 6 bases between them. This CDR3 has 15 residues. Per the germline V gene, CDR1 is SGHRS and CDR2 is YFSETQ. Here the CDR3 DNA reads TGCGCCAGCAGCTTGGGGCGTCCAACTAATGAAAAACTGTTTTTT. As protein: CASSLGRPTNEKLFF.

This sequence joins TRBV11-2 and TRBJ2-7; TRBD1 agrees at 10 bases. The CDR3 consists of 16 residues. The J segment lost 6 bases and the V segment lost 1 base, leaving 9 bases of the junction unmatched. The germline CDR1 and CDR2 sequences are SGHAT and FQNNGV. For the CDR3, the DNA is TGTGCCAGCAGCTTAGGCGTCGGGACAGGGGTGGTCGAGCAGTACTTC. Its protein is CASSLGVGTGVVEQYF.

This rearrangement joins TRBV2 to TRBJ1-1; unclear D gene. CDR3 length: 16 amino acids. From germline, CDR1 is SNHLY and CDR2 FYNNEI. With 5 bases removed from V and 0 bases from J, the gap between germline ends came to 16 bases. CDR3 loop: CASSSSRSLMNTEAFF. DNA of the CDR3: TGTGCCAGCAGTTCCAGCCGGAGCCTCATGAACACTGAAGCTTTCTTT.

The rearrangement joins TRBV11-2 to TRBJ1-1, with D maybe TRBD1 (5 bases). Germline CDR1 and CDR2: SGHAT and FQNNGV. V lost 9 bases, J lost 1 base, and 12 bases lay in between. The CDR3 has 13 amino acids. The CDR3 DNA reads as TGTGCCAGTTACAGGATTCGGAACACTGAAGCTTTCTTT. Protein: CASYRIRNTEAFF.

The V and J genes are TRBV7-9 and TRBJ1-5, with a weak D call TRBD1 (6 bases). The CDR3 has 15 residues. V was trimmed by 5 bases and J by 2 bases, leaving 13 bases between them. CDR1 SEHNR and CDR2 FQNEAQ come from the germline V gene (reference sequence). This CDR3 reads CASSPGAGGNQPQHF. CDR3 nucleotides: TGTGCCAGCAGCCCAGGGGCCGGGGGCAATCAGCCCCAGCATTTT.

The V and J genes are TRBV19 and TRBJ2-1, with 11 positions matching TRBD2. The CDR3 sequence is 14 residues long. Germline V gene data show CDR1 as LNHDA and CDR2 as SQIVND (reference sequence). V gave up 6 bases and J gave up 7 bases; unmatched junction bases: 5. The CDR3 DNA follows: TGTGCCAGTAGGGATTTAGCGGGAGGGAATGAGCAGTTCTTC. Amino acids: CASRDLAGGNEQFF.

This clone was detected once. CDR3 loop: CASSPSGTGGEETQYF. CDR3 nucleotide sequence: TGTGCCAGCTCACCTTCCGGGACAGGGGGCGAAGAGACCCAGTACTTC. The genes are TRBV18 and TRBJ2-5; 12 nucleotides match TRBD1. After removal of 3 bases from V and 3 bases from J, the junction contained 5 bases not matched to a gene. Germline CDR1 reads KGHSH; CDR2 reads LQKENI. This CDR3 spans 16 amino acids.

The chain couples TRBV18 to TRBJ2-5; D call uncertain. With 6 bases removed from V and 3 bases from J, the gap between germline ends came to 2 bases. The CDR3 extends over 10 amino acids. Germline lookup yields CDR1 KGHSH and CDR2 LQKENI. This CDR3 reads CASSEETQYF. CDR3 DNA: TGTGCCAGCTCTGAAGAGACCCAGTACTTC.

In this sample, this clone turned up a few times. The rearrangement uses TRBV3-1 (or the pseudogene TRBV3-2) and TRBJ2-1, with D hard to call. Trimming left V 1 base short and J 4 bases short, with 2 bases between. The CDR3 length is 12 residues. Looked up from germline, CDR1 is LGHDT and CDR2 is YNNKEL (reference sequence). In nucleotides, the CDR3 is TGTGCCAGCAGCCAAGCTTACAATGAGCAGTTCTTC. It yields the protein CASSQAYNEQFF.

This chain connects TRBV19 to TRBJ2-3, with 9 bases lining up with TRBD1. The CDR3 sequence is 17 residues long. With 6 bases clipped from V and 4 bases from J, the junction kept 14 bases outside the gene matches. The germline CDR1 and CDR2 sequences are LNHDA and SQIVND (reference sequence). The CDR3 DNA is TGTGCCAGTAGCCTAAATAGAGGACAGGGGATGTCAGATACGCAGTATTTT. Protein product: CASSLNRGQGMSDTQYF.

CDR3 bases: TGTGCCAGCAGTAAGAACAGGGGAGCTAACTATGGCTACACCTTC. It encodes CASSKNRGANYGYTF. J is TRBJ1-2 and V is TRBV6-6, with TRBD1 matching 7 bases. The CDR3 totals 15 residues. CDR1 is MNHNY and CDR2 is SVGAGI in the germline V gene (reference sequence). V was clipped by 5 bases and J by 0 bases; unmatched bases: 6.

V usage is TRBV9 and J usage is TRBJ2-2; unclear D gene. CDR3 length equals 15 residues. The V gene lost 0 bases and the J gene lost 1 base, with 7 bases spanning the gap. Germline CDR1 SGDLS, CDR2 YYNGEE. Here the CDR3 DNA reads TGTGCCAGCAGCGTAGCTTCTTGGAACACCGGGGAGCTGTTTTTT. Translated: CASSVASWNTGELFF.

This chain uses TRBV30 with TRBJ1-2; TRBD1 matches at 8 bases. The CDR3 has 18 amino acids. With 2 bases clipped from V and 6 bases from J, the junction kept 20 bases outside the gene matches. Germline V gene sequence: CDR1 GTSNPN, CDR2 SVGIG (reference sequence). The CDR3 nucleotides read TGTGCCTGGAGTAAACGTCGTCAGGGGGCAGGTAACAACGATGGCTACACCTTC. Its protein product is CAWSKRRQGAGNNDGYTF.

The chain employs TRBV13 and TRBJ2-5; TRBD1 is a possible D gene (5 bases). The V gene's germline CDR1 is PRHDT and CDR2 FYEKMQ (reference sequence). There are 13 residues in the CDR3. Trimming took off 5 bases at V and 4 bases at J, with 11 bases between the two ends. CDR3 sequence reads: CASSPQVGETQYF. CDR3 in DNA: TGTGCCAGCAGCCCACAGGTAGGAGAGACCCAGTACTTC.

The gene calls are TRBV3-1 (or the pseudogene TRBV3-2) and TRBJ1-6; D uncertain. The ends were cut back, 3 bases at V and 10 bases at J, with 13 bases in the middle. CDR1 and CDR2 (germline): LGHDT, YNNKEL (reference sequence). This CDR3 spans 14 amino acids. CDR3 in amino acids: CASSQSGRNSPLHF. CDR3 nucleotides: TGTGCCAGCAGCCAGAGCGGCAGAAACTCACCCCTCCACTTT.

The chain combines TRBV5-4 with TRBJ2-1; possibly TRBD2 for D (5 bases). CDR3 size: 15 residues. V was cut by 0 bases and J by 3 bases, with 10 bases left in between. CDR1 SGHNT and CDR2 YYREEE come from the germline V gene (reference sequence). The DNA of the CDR3 is TGTGCCAGCAGCTTGGAACTAGTTGTCTACAATGAGCAGTTCTTC. As protein: CASSLELVVYNEQFF. Variable domain in full (rest from reference TRBV5-4 and TRBJ2-1): ETGVTQSPTHLIKTRGQQVTLRCSSQSGHNTVSWYQQALGQGPQFIFQYYREEENGRGNFPPRFSGLQFPNYSSELNVNALELDDSALYLCASSLELVVYNEQFFGPGTRLTVL.

The chain joins TRBV2 to TRBJ1-2; D uncertain. V was clipped by 6 bases and J by 2 bases, with 19 bases between them. The germline CDR1 and CDR2 sequences are SNHLY and FYNNEI. The CDR3 length is 16 residues. CDR3 sequence: CASSGQRAGDNYGYTF. CDR3 sequence (DNA): TGTGCCAGCAGCGGGCAAAGGGCAGGAGACAACTATGGCTACACCTTC.

The V call is TRBV7-7, the J call TRBJ2-1; D might be TRBD1 (5 bases). The CDR3 extends over 15 amino acids. V gave up 2 bases and J gave up 12 bases, with 20 bases separating them. Germline V lookup: CDR1 SSHAT, CDR2 FNYEAQ (reference sequence). The CDR3 nucleotides read TGTGCCAGCAGCTTACAGCAGGGAATGACCTATCCGCAGTTCTTC. Its protein product is CASSLQQGMTYPQFF.

This chain uses TRBV9 with TRBJ1-2; D uncertain. Between the trimmed V and J ends, which lost 4 bases and 2 bases, there was a span of 21 bases. In germline, CDR1 is SGDLS, CDR2 YYNGEE. The CDR3 contains 17 residues. CDR3 in amino acids: CASSTRRSGVGNYGYTF. CDR3 DNA sequence: TGTGCCAGCAGCACACGCCGTAGTGGGGTCGGAAACTATGGCTACACCTTC.

This clone was recorded only once. V gene TRBV11-2 combines with J gene TRBJ1-1; D is unresolved. The CDR3 is 16 residues long. V lost 4 bases, J lost 0 bases, and 15 bases lay in between. The germline CDR1 and CDR2 sequences are SGHAT and FQNNGV. The CDR3 DNA sequence: TGTGCCAGCAGCTCCTACCCCAGAACAGTGAACACTGAAGCTTTCTTT. Translated, it gives CASSSYPRTVNTEAFF.

V and J are TRBV2 and TRBJ2-1; D ambiguous. V gave up 2 bases and J gave up 2 bases, with 4 bases separating them. The CDR3 spans 13 residues. The V gene's germline CDR1 is SNHLY and CDR2 FYNNEI. CDR3 loop: CASSEWAYNEQFF. CDR3 DNA: TGTGCCAGCAGTGAATGGGCCTACAATGAGCAGTTCTTC.